These 31 T cell receptor beta chains were sequenced from one sample in a study of T cell responses to AZD1222 COVID-19 vaccine. Measured with immunoSEQ multiplex PCR; TCRdb has only the in-frame clones, and not every one. The data hold 150,000 to 250,000 clones, with approximately 94% observed a single time. The starting material was peripheral blood, obtained 28 days after the second AZD1222 dose. The receptors derive from an adult who received the AZD1222 COVID-19 vaccine.

J is TRBJ2-6 and V is TRBV27; weak D call: TRBD2 (5 bases). This CDR3 spans 15 amino acids. V gave up 3 bases and J gave up 0 bases, with 6 bases separating them. In germline, CDR1 is MNHEY, CDR2 SMNVEV (reference sequence). The CDR3, as DNA: TGTGCCAGCAGTTTGAGGGACTCTGGGGCCAACGTCCTGACTTTC. This translates into CASSLRDSGANVLTF.

The chain employs TRBV6-1 and TRBJ1-5; 12 positions match TRBD1. CDR1 is MNHNS, CDR2 SASEGT, per germline. The CDR3 sequence is 15 residues long. The trim removed 1 base at V and 7 bases at J, leaving 2 bases unmatched. The CDR3 sequence: CASSEDGTGGQPQHF. For the CDR3, the DNA is TGTGCCAGCAGTGAAGACGGGACAGGGGGCCAGCCCCAGCATTTT.

The chain carries TRBV2 and TRBJ1-5, with D hard to call. Germline V gene lookup returns CDR1 SNHLY and CDR2 FYNNEI. The V end lost 7 bases, the J end lost 0 bases, and 10 bases lay between the germline ends. The CDR3 spans 14 residues. The CDR3 DNA sequence: TGTGCCAGCACCTCTTTGGGTAGCAATCAGCCCCAGCATTTT. Protein sequence: CASTSLGSNQPQHF.

The genes are TRBV5-4 and TRBJ2-3, with a weak D call TRBD2 (5 bases). The germline V and J ends were trimmed by 4 bases and 1 base, with 16 bases remaining between them. The CDR3 has 16 amino acids. CDR1 is SGHNT, CDR2 YYREEE, per germline (reference sequence). CDR3 nucleotide sequence: TGTGCCAGCAGCCCCGCGGGCTTTGAAGGCACAGATACGCAGTATTTT. It yields the protein CASSPAGFEGTDTQYF.

V usage is TRBV3-1 (or the pseudogene TRBV3-2) and J usage is TRBJ1-2; 9 bases map to TRBD1. J lost 2 bases, V lost 2 bases, and 6 bases had no gene match. Germline V gene data show CDR1 as LGHDT and CDR2 as YNNKEL (reference sequence). CDR3 length: 16 residues. The CDR3 DNA reads as TGTGCCAGCAGCCAATGGGACAGGGCTGAAAACTATGGCTACACCTTC. Amino acid sequence: CASSQWDRAENYGYTF.

The gene calls are TRBV5-1 and TRBJ2-3; no clear D gene. CDR3 length: 14 amino acids. Germline V gene data show CDR1 as SGHRS and CDR2 as YFSETQ. V dropped 4 bases and J dropped 4 bases, with 13 bases sitting between them. This CDR3 is CASSPVHEADTQYF. In DNA form, the CDR3 reads TGCGCCAGCAGCCCGGTTCATGAGGCAGATACGCAGTATTTT.

This rearrangement joins TRBV7-2 to TRBJ1-5; D unclear. The CDR3 is made up of 13 amino acids. The germline CDR1 and CDR2 sequences are SGHTA and FQGNSA. The V end lost 2 bases, the J end lost 1 base, and 3 bases lay between the germline ends. CDR3 loop: CASSLWSNQPQHF. The CDR3 region has the DNA TGTGCCAGCAGCTTATGGAGCAATCAGCCCCAGCATTTT.

The rearrangement uses TRBV19 and TRBJ2-3, with unresolved D. CDR3 length: 13 residues. V lost 5 bases and J lost 2, with 8 bases in between. Germline V lookup: CDR1 LNHDA, CDR2 SQIVND (reference sequence). CDR3 region: CASSGSATDTQYF. The CDR3 DNA reads as TGTGCCAGTAGTGGGTCGGCCACAGATACGCAGTATTTT.

The CDR3 DNA reads as TGTGCCAGCAGTCGGGGGGGCAATGAGCAGTTCTTC. Its translation: CASSRGGNEQFF. The chain recombines TRBV11-1 with TRBJ2-1; 8 nucleotides line up with TRBD2. CDR1 and CDR2 (germline): SGHAT, FQDESV (reference sequence). The V gene end was trimmed by 6 bases and the J gene end by 6 bases; junction bases not matched to a gene: 1. The CDR3 is made up of 12 amino acids.

This clone has just one count. The V and J genes are TRBV7-2 and TRBJ2-5, with 11 positions matching TRBD2. The junction had 12 bases not matched to a gene; V was cut back by 4 bases and J by 5 bases. This CDR3 has 17 residues. Germline assignment: CDR1 SGHTA and CDR2 FQGNSA. The DNA of the CDR3 is TGTGCCAGCAGCTCCAGGGTTAGCGGGGGGGCCTGGGAGACCCAGTACTTC. Its protein product is CASSSRVSGGAWETQYF.

This clone was observed once. V gene TRBV18 combines with J gene TRBJ2-2; D is uncertain. The V end lost 0 bases, the J end lost 4 bases, and 6 bases lay between the germline ends. The CDR3 totals 14 residues. Per the germline V gene, CDR1 is KGHSH and CDR2 is LQKENI. The CDR3 DNA follows: TGTGCCAGCTCACCACCGGAAGTCACCGGGGAGCTGTTTTTT. Translating gives CASSPPEVTGELFF.

This sequence joins TRBV6-5 and TRBJ2-7; TRBD1 or TRBD2 may be the D gene (5 bases each). Per germline, CDR1 MNHEY and CDR2 SVGAGI. V dropped 8 bases and J dropped 3 bases, with 14 bases sitting between them. The CDR3 runs 13 residues. The CDR3 reads CASHAGRDYEQYF. Written as DNA, the CDR3 is TGTGCCAGCCATGCGGGCAGGGACTACGAGCAGTACTTC.

The V and J genes are TRBV20-1 and TRBJ1-6; no definite D call. There are 11 residues in the CDR3. Germline-derived CDR1 and CDR2 are DFQATT and SNEGSKA (reference sequence). With 8 bases removed from V and 19 bases from J, the gap between germline ends came to 21 bases. The CDR3 DNA is TGCAGTTCCCAAGACGTTTCAGGTACTCACTTT. Residues: CSSQDVSGTHF.

The V gene is TRBV7-3, the J gene TRBJ2-1; D is unresolved. Trimming took 5 bases from V and 4 from J, leaving 12 bases between them. The CDR3 covers 14 residues. Looked up from germline, CDR1 is SGHTA and CDR2 is FQGTGA. Written as DNA, the CDR3 is TGTGCCAGCAGCCTCGCGACGGAGTACAATGAGCAGTTCTTC. It translates to CASSLATEYNEQFF.

The rearrangement links TRBV13 to TRBJ2-7, with D perhaps TRBD1 (6 bases). The V end was cut by 3 bases, the J end by 2 bases, with 20 bases between. The CDR3 consists of 17 residues. From germline, CDR1 is PRHDT and CDR2 FYEKMQ (reference sequence). In DNA form, the CDR3 reads TGTGCCAGCAGCTTTTTGACCCCATTGGGGGCCACCTACGAGCAGTACTTC. This codes for CASSFLTPLGATYEQYF.

The CDR3 sequence: CASSEGRGRFEQYF. The CDR3 DNA is TGTGCCAGCAGTGAAGGGAGGGGGCGCTTCGAGCAGTACTTC. The chain joins TRBV6-1 to TRBJ2-7; possibly TRBD1 for D (7 bases). Germline V gene sequence: CDR1 MNHNS, CDR2 SASEGT. The ends were cut back, 1 base at V and 6 bases at J, with 13 bases in the middle. The CDR3 runs 14 residues.

The CDR3 DNA reads TGTGCCAGCAGAGTTAGCGGGGGGACCTACAATGAGCAGTTCTTC. It yields the protein CASRVSGGTYNEQFF. The chain carries TRBV5-4 and TRBJ2-1, with 10 bases aligning to TRBD2. The CDR3 loop spans 15 amino acids. J was trimmed by 2 bases and V by 5 bases; bases with no gene match: 4. The germline V gene encodes CDR1 SGHNT and CDR2 YYREEE (reference sequence).

The rearrangement joins TRBV3-1 (or the pseudogene TRBV3-2) to TRBJ1-6; TRBD1 aligns across 11 bases. Per the germline V gene, CDR1 is LGHDT and CDR2 is YNNKEL (reference sequence). V shed 4 bases, J shed 9 bases, and the junction held 5 bases outside the gene matches. This CDR3 comprises 15 residues. The CDR3 spells CASSRDRGRFSPLHF. The DNA for the CDR3 is TGTGCCAGCAGCCGGGACAGGGGGAGGTTTTCACCCCTCCACTTT.

The chain recombines TRBV19 with TRBJ1-2, with 7 bases matching TRBD1. This CDR3 contains 11 residues. V lost 9 bases to trimming and J lost 8 bases; unmatched junction nucleotides: 6. Germline V gene sequence: CDR1 LNHDA, CDR2 SQIVND (reference sequence). The CDR3 DNA follows: TGTGCCAGCGTGGACAGGTGGGGCTACACCTTC. Translating it yields CASVDRWGYTF.

This chain joins TRBV2 and TRBJ1-6; D ambiguous. The CDR3 length is 12 residues. V lost 4 bases to trimming and J lost 10 bases, with 8 bases between them. Germline CDR1 is SNHLY and CDR2 is FYNNEI. Here the CDR3 DNA reads TGTGCCAGCAGTGGAGGCCCATCACCCCTCCACTTT. Encoded protein: CASSGGPSPLHF.

J is TRBJ1-1 and V is TRBV7-7; no firm D call. V was trimmed by 1 base and J by 2 bases, leaving 5 bases between them. CDR1 is SSHAT, CDR2 FNYEAQ, per germline (reference sequence). This CDR3 has 13 residues. The CDR3 reads CASSLGANTEAFF. The CDR3 DNA reads as TGTGCCAGCAGCTTAGGGGCAAACACTGAAGCTTTCTTT.

J is TRBJ1-6 and V is TRBV6-5, with unresolved D. CDR3 length: 15 residues. V was trimmed by 5 bases and J by 4 bases, leaving 12 bases between them. CDR1 MNHEY and CDR2 SVGAGI come from the germline V gene. The CDR3 DNA is TGTGCCAGCAGTCCCTTCGTTCCGTATAATTCACCCCTCCACTTT. The encoded protein is CASSPFVPYNSPLHF.

V and J are TRBV7-8 and TRBJ1-5; 8 nucleotides line up with TRBD1. V lost 8 bases and J lost 2; bases outside the gene matches: 8. Germline CDR1 and CDR2: SGHVS and FQNEAQ. The CDR3 length is 15 residues. CDR3: CASRLGQGGNQPQHF. The CDR3 nucleotides read TGTGCCAGCCGCCTCGGACAGGGCGGCAATCAGCCCCAGCATTTT.

As concerns this clone: Its ends do not fully match the called genes, so a read error is possible. The gene calls are TRBV7-2 and TRBJ2-7, with 7 nucleotides matching TRBD1. Germline lookup yields CDR1 SGHTA and CDR2 FQGNSA. This CDR3 contains 13 residues. The CDR3 DNA reads as TGTGCCAGCAGCTCGCCGACAGGGTACGCGCAGTACTTC. Protein product: CASSSPTGYAQYF.

The chain is built from TRBV6-5 and TRBJ1-4; D is perhaps TRBD1 (5 bases). This CDR3 spans 14 amino acids. The V end was cut by 7 bases, the J end by 7 bases, with 16 bases between. From germline, CDR1 is MNHEY and CDR2 SVGAGI. Here the CDR3 reads CASTPVGRGEKLFF. Here the CDR3 DNA reads TGTGCCAGCACCCCAGTGGGGAGGGGTGAAAAACTGTTTTTT.

The chain uses TRBV11-2 and TRBJ1-1; 8 nucleotides line up with TRBD1. The V gene's germline CDR1 is SGHAT and CDR2 FQNNGV. Germline trimming cut 5 bases from V and 10 bases from J; bases unmatched to any gene: 6. This CDR3 has 12 amino acids. The CDR3 sequence: CASSLLQGGAFF. CDR3 nucleotides: TGTGCCAGCAGCCTTTTACAGGGGGGAGCTTTCTTT. The variable domain in full, completed from reference TRBV11-2 and TRBJ1-1, reads EAGVAQSPRYKIIEKRQSVAFWCNPISGHATLYWYQQILGQGPKLLIQFQNNGVVDDSQLPKDRFSAERLKGVDSTLKIQPAKLEDSAVYLCASSLLQGGAFFGQGTRLTVV.

The gene calls are TRBV28 and TRBJ2-7, with D unclear. Germline CDR1 is MDHEN and CDR2 is SYDVKM. With 2 bases removed from V and 4 bases from J, the gap between germline ends came to 6 bases. The CDR3 loop spans 12 amino acids. CDR3 nucleotides: TGTGCCAGCAGTTTAATGGGGTACGAGCAGTACTTC. Amino acid sequence: CASSLMGYEQYF.

The gene calls are TRBV6-5 and TRBJ2-2, with TRBD1 identical over 7 bases. V dropped 4 bases and J dropped 4; count of bases not matched to a gene: 6. Germline V gives CDR1 MNHEY, CDR2 SVGAGI. The CDR3 is 15 amino acids. CDR3 sequence: CASSFDRVGTGELFF. The CDR3 nucleotides read TGTGCCAGCAGTTTCGACAGGGTGGGCACCGGGGAGCTGTTTTTT.

The chain links TRBV2 to TRBJ1-4; 8 nucleotides agree with TRBD1. This CDR3 spans 13 amino acids. Germline CDR1 and CDR2: SNHLY and FYNNEI. J was trimmed by 7 bases and V by 5 bases; bases with no gene match: 3. The CDR3, as DNA: TGTGCCAGCAGTTCGGACAGGGTTGAAAAACTGTTTTTT. This gives the protein CASSSDRVEKLFF.

The CDR3 protein is CASSLGSDRISYEQYF. CDR3 bases: TGCGCCAGCAGCTTGGGGAGTGACAGGATCTCCTACGAGCAGTACTTC. The V call is TRBV5-1, the J call TRBJ2-7, with D possibly being TRBD1 (6 bases). Germline V gene data show CDR1 as SGHRS and CDR2 as YFSETQ. Trimming pared 0 bases from V and 0 bases from J, leaving 13 bases between. This CDR3 comprises 16 residues.

The CDR3 loop reads CASSPRGAYEQYF. The CDR3 nucleotides are TGTGCCAGCAGCCCAAGGGGGGCCTACGAGCAGTACTTC. The chain has TRBV7-9 and TRBJ2-7; TRBD1 or TRBD2 may be the D gene (6 bases each). The V gene's germline CDR1 is SEHNR and CDR2 FQNEAQ (reference sequence). The CDR3 extends over 13 amino acids. Trimming pared 5 bases from V and 2 bases from J, leaving 10 bases between.